A selection of T cell receptor beta chains follows, all from one sample in a study of blood T cell repertoires in COVID-19. Using immunoSEQ multiplex PCR, the repertoire was profiled, and TCRdb retains in-frame clones only, with some absent. The sample includes about 270,000 clones, 70% to 90% seen only once; the top ten take around 13%. The sample consisted of peripheral blood. These receptors were collected from a woman in her sixties or seventies with COVID-19, enrolled during active disease. The CDR3 runs from the conserved cysteine through the conserved F or W. D genes are given only for firm matches. Size is omitted from some rows. Given values are once, few, many or a class for expanded clones.

>TRBD2|TRBJ2-7|TRBV5-6|-
TGTGCCAGCAGCCCCGCGGGGGGGTACGAGGAGCAGTACTTC
CASSPAGGYEEQYF
>-|TRBJ2-3|TRBV2|-
TGTGCCAGCAGACCCTCAGCGGCAGATACGCAGTATTTT
CASRPSAADTQYF
>TRBD1|TRBJ2-1|TRBV7-2|-
TGTGCCAGCAGCCGACAGGGGTATGAGCAGTTCTTC
CASSRQGYEQFF
>TRBD2|TRBJ2-1|TRBV7-2|-
TGTGCCAGCAGCGTCGGGACTAGCGGGGGGGCCCAAGGGAATGAGCAGTTCTTC
CASSVGTSGGAQGNEQFF
>-|TRBJ2-7|TRBV2|-
TGTGCCAGCAGTGAAGCGGGGCCGGCCTACGAGCAGTACTTC
CASSEAGPAYEQYF
>TRBD1|TRBJ1-1|TRBV5-1|once
TGCGCCAGCAGCAACAGACAGGGGGCAAAAGCTGAAGCTTTCTTT
CASSNRQGAKAEAFF
>TRBD2|TRBJ2-5|TRBV10-2|-
TGCGCCAGCAGTGACGTGGGTCTAGCGGGGGAGACCCAGTACTTC
CASSDVGLAGETQYF
>-|TRBJ2-1|TRBV2|-
TGTGCCAGCACTCCTCGAGCCTTCGATGAGCAGTTCTTC
CASTPRAFDEQFF
>TRBD2|TRBJ2-6|TRBV2|-
TGTGCCAGCAGTGAACTAGCTAGCGGGGGGAGTGGGGCCAACGTCCTGACTTTC
CASSELASGGSGANVLTF
>-|TRBJ2-6|TRBV28|once
TGTGCCAGCACATCCGGGGGAACTTCTGGGGCCAACGTCCTGACTTTC
CASTSGGTSGANVLTF
>TRBD1|TRBJ1-1|TRBV2|-
TGTGCCAGCAAAAGGGACAGGGAGAACACTGAAGCTTTCTTT
CASKRDRENTEAFF
>-|TRBJ2-3|TRBV2|-
TGTGCCAGCAGTGAGTACAGGACCCCAGGCACAGATACGCAGTATTTT
CASSEYRTPGTDTQYF
>TRBD1|TRBJ2-2|TRBV4-2|-
TGTGCCAGCAGCTTAAGACAGGGGGTTAACACCGGGGAGCTGTTTTTT
CASSLRQGVNTGELFF
>-|TRBJ2-7|TRBV15|-
TGTGCCACCAGCAGCGAGACAGGAGCATACTACGAGCAGTACTTC
CATSSETGAYYEQYF
>TRBD1|TRBJ1-5|TRBV6-5|-
TGTGCCAGCAGAAAGGGACAGGGTCAGCCCCAGCATTTT
CASRKGQGQPQHF
>-|TRBJ2-1|TRBV6-1|-
TGTGCCAGCAGTGAGATTTCCTACTCGCAGTTCTTC
CASSEISYSQFF
>TRBD2|TRBJ2-1|TRBV7-2|-
TGTGCCAGCAGCTCTACTAGCGGGGGGTCTGATCGGTACAATGAGCAGTTCTTC
CASSSTSGGSDRYNEQFF
>-|TRBJ2-7|TRBV5-1|-
TGCGCCAGTAAAGGGGACGAGCAGTACTTC
CASKGDEQYF
>TRBD1|TRBJ2-7|TRBV7-2|-
TGTGCCAGCAGCTTAGTTTGGGACAGGGGGCGCGGCGAGCAGTACTTC
CASSLVWDRGRGEQYF
>TRBD1|TRBJ1-2|TRBV27|-
TGTGCCAGCAGTCCGGACAGGGCGGGTGGCTACACCTTC
CASSPDRAGGYTF
>-|TRBJ1-2|TRBV2|-
TGTGCCAGCATGGAGGTCCTGGAGTCCTATGGCTACACCTTC
CASMEVLESYGYTF
>TRBD2|TRBJ2-1|TRBV9|few
TGTGCCAGCAGCCCCGCCGGGACTACATACAATGAGCAGTTCTTC
CASSPAGTTYNEQFF
>-|TRBJ2-7|TRBV2|-
TGTGCCAGCAGTGAGGGCCGAAGGAACTACGAGCAGTACTTC
CASSEGRRNYEQYF
>TRBD1|TRBJ1-2|TRBV12-3/TRBV12-4|-
TGTGCCAGCAGACCCCAGGGGGCTATTAGCTACACCTTC
CASRPQGAISYTF
>-|TRBJ1-1|TRBV28|-
TGTGCCAGCAGTTTCACAGGGACCGCTGAAGCTTTCTTT
CASSFTGTAEAFF
>-|TRBJ2-5|TRBV5-1|-
TGCGCCAGCAGCCCTACGTCTGCCGCGGGGGCCGCCCAAGAGACCCAGTACTTC
CASSPTSAAGAAQETQYF
>-|TRBJ2-1|TRBV30|-
TGTGCCTGGAGTAAGGGGAATAATGAGCAGTTCTTC
CAWSKGNNEQFF
>-|TRBJ2-5|TRBV7-9|-
TGTGCCAGCAGCTTATCCAGACTAGTACAAGAGACCCAGTACTTC
CASSLSRLVQETQYF
>-|TRBJ2-6|TRBV19|-
TGTGCCAGTACTCAATCGGGGTCTCGTGCTGGGGCCAACGTCCTGACTTTC
CASTQSGSRAGANVLTF
>-|TRBJ2-7|TRBV6-2/TRBV6-3|-
TGTGCCAGCAGCCCTCACCGGGCCAGGGATTCCTACGAGCAGTACTTC
CASSPHRARDSYEQYF
>TRBD2|TRBJ2-7|TRBV9|-
TGTGCCAGCAGAGGGGAGGGGTACGAGCAGTACTTC
CASRGEGYEQYF
>-|TRBJ2-1|TRBV5-4|-
TGTGCCAGCAGCTTGGTGCGCGGGGTCGACAATGAGCAGTTCTTC
CASSLVRGVDNEQFF
>-|TRBJ1-3|TRBV2|-
TGTGCCAGCGGAGGAATCTCTGGAAACACCATATATTTT
CASGGISGNTIYF
>TRBD1|TRBJ2-2|TRBV5-1|-
TGCGCCAGCACCCCAGGGGGCGCGAAATCCGGGGAGCTGTTTTTT
CASTPGGAKSGELFF
>-|TRBJ2-2|TRBV2|-
TGTGCCAGCCAGGGGGACTCATACACCGGGGAGCTGTTTTTT
CASQGDSYTGELFF
>TRBD1|TRBJ1-1|TRBV5-1|-
TGCGCCAGCAGCTTACCACAGGGGTACACTGAAGCTTTCTTT
CASSLPQGYTEAFF
>TRBD2|TRBJ2-4|TRBV6-5|-
TGTGCCAGCAGGGATTATAGCGGGGGCGGAGACATTCAGTACTTC
CASRDYSGGGDIQYF
>-|TRBJ2-3|TRBV12-3/TRBV12-4|-
TGTGCCAGCAGTTCTCCGGGACAAAAGCAGTATTTT
CASSSPGQKQYF
>TRBD1|TRBJ1-2|TRBV27|-
TGTGCCAGCAGTCCATCGCCGGGACAGGGAGTTTCTAACTATGGCTACACCTTC
CASSPSPGQGVSNYGYTF
>-|TRBJ1-2|TRBV5-1|-
TGCGCCAGCAGCTTCCGAGGGGGAAGTGAAAGCTACACCTTC
CASSFRGGSESYTF
>-|TRBJ1-5|TRBV19|-
TGTGCCAGTAGAAAACAGGGCAATCAGCCCCAGCATTTT
CASRKQGNQPQHF
>-|TRBJ2-5|TRBV12-3/TRBV12-4|-
TGTGCCAGCAGTTTTCAGGAGACCCAGTACTTC
CASSFQETQYF
>-|TRBJ2-7|TRBV24-1|-
TGTGCCACCAGTGACTCCAAACGGGAGCAGTACTTC
CATSDSKREQYF
>TRBD1|TRBJ2-3|TRBV28|-
TGTGCCAGCAGTTTAGTACAGGGGGCAAGGGATACGCAGTATTTT
CASSLVQGARDTQYF
>TRBD1|TRBJ1-4|TRBV3-1/TRBV3-2|-
TGTGCCAGCAGCCAAGCCGGGACAGGGTTCGAAAAACTGTTTTTT
CASSQAGTGFEKLFF
>TRBD1|TRBJ1-6|TRBV3-1/TRBV3-2|-
TGTGCCAGCAGCCAAGGGACAGGTTCCCTCCACTTT
CASSQGTGSLHF
>TRBD2|TRBJ2-3|TRBV19|-
TGTGCCAGTAAGGCCCCAGCGGGGTCCACAGATACGCAGTATTTT
CASKAPAGSTDTQYF
>-|TRBJ2-5|TRBV11-2|-
TGTGCCAGCAGCTTATCCACTGGGAGCGTAGAGACCCAGTACTTC
CASSLSTGSVETQYF
>TRBD2|TRBJ2-3|TRBV19|few
TGTGCCAGTACCACAAGCGGGGGGGGCACAGATACGCAGTATTTT
CASTTSGGGTDTQYF
>TRBD1|TRBJ1-1|TRBV7-3|-
TGTGCCAGCGAAAGGACAGGGCCCACGTACACTGAAGCTTTCTTT
CASERTGPTYTEAFF
>-|TRBJ1-4|TRBV7-2|-
TGTGCCAGCAGCTTTCAAGGGGCAACTAATGAAAAACTGTTTTTT
CASSFQGATNEKLFF